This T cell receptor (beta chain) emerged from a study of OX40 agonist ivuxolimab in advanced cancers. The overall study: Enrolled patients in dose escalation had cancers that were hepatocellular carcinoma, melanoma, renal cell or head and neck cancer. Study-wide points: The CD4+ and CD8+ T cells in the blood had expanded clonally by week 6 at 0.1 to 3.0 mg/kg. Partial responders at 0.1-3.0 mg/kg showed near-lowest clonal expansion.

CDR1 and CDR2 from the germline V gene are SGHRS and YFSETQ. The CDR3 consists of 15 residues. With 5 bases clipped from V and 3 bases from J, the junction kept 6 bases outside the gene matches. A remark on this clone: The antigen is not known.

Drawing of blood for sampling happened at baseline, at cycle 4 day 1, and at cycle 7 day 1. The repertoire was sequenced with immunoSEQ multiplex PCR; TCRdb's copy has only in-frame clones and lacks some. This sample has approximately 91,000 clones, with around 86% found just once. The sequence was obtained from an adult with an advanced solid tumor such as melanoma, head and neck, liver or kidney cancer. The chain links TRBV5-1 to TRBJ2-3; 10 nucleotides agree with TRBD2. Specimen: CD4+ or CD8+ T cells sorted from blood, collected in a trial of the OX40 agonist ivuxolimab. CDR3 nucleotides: TGCGCCAGCAGGCTAGCGGGGGCGGTTACAGATACGCAGTATTTT. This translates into CASRLAGAVTDTQYF.